This T cell receptor beta chain came from a study of control samples from healthy donors and cancer patients. The table came from immunoSEQ multiplex PCR; TCRdb's copy has only in-frame clones and leaves some out. The top ten clones hold 4.5% to 6% of a sample with 130,000 to 150,000 clones, 80% to 95% of them seen once. Germline loops: CDR1 KGHSH, CDR2 LQKENI. V gave up 2 bases and J gave up 5 bases, with 6 bases separating them. CDR3 length: 13 amino acids. The sequence came from a man aged 18 to 30 in good health. Sequencing was done on a sample of blood. The V call is TRBV18, the J call TRBJ2-2; D gene unclear. The CDR3: CASSPIGTGELFF. Written as DNA, the CDR3 is TGTGCCAGCTCACCAATAGGAACCGGGGAGCTGTTTTTT.